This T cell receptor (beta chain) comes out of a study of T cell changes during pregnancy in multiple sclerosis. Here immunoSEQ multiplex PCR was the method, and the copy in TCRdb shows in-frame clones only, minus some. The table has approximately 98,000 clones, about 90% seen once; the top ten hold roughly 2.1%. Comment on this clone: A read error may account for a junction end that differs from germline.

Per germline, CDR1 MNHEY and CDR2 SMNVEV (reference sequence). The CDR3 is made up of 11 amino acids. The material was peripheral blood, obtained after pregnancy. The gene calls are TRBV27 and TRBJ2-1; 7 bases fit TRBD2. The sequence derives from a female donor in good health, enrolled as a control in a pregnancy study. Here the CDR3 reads CASRDRLAQIF. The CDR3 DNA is TGTGCCAGCCGGGACCGACTAGCCCAGATCTTC.